The clone carrying this TCR beta chain is deemed medium-sized. Because this beta chain is a stray read in a library intended to capture alpha chains, its abundance should not be given much weight. Each CDR3 protein is one row after TCRdb ran MiXCR on the 5' RACE reads. The table lists under 14,000 distinct CDR3 sequences, roughly 6.2% of them singletons, with under 30% in the top ten. These data belong to a study of spatial heterogeneity in lung cancer. Per the germline V gene, CDR1 is SQVTM and CDR2 is ANQGSEA. V lost 7 bases, J lost 7 bases, and 14 bases lay in between. The CDR3 has 12 residues. Stated time point: sample taken at primary tumor resection. Unsorted whole RNA from tumor, nontumor lung or frozen PBMC underwent sequencing.

Sample: PBMCs, taken at surgery. The chain recombines TRBV29-1 with TRBJ2-1; D is perhaps TRBD2 (5 bases). The source is a male donor with early-stage non-small cell lung cancer. The CDR3 nucleotides read TGCAGCGCAAGACCGAGAGGGAATGAGCAGTTCTTC. It encodes CSARPRGNEQFF.